Below are 32 T cell receptor beta chains sequenced from a single sample in a study of shared clonotypes between healthy human individuals. Measured with immunoSEQ multiplex PCR; TCRdb has only the in-frame clones, and not every one. The sample carries some 1,100,000 clones, around 82% recorded once. The specimen sequenced was memory CD4+ T cells from PBMCs. This sample's subset: CD45RA-negative fraction. The receptors were gathered from a man between 18 and 29 years old in good health. Some clones in this sample may be carry-over from other donors' samples.

This chain uses TRBV6-6 with TRBJ2-3; weak D call: TRBD2 (5 bases). The V gene lost 2 bases and the J gene lost 3 bases, with 9 bases spanning the gap. CDR3 length: 14 amino acids. The germline V gene encodes CDR1 MNHNY and CDR2 SVGAGI (reference sequence). The CDR3 here is CASSYGSLTDTQYF. CDR3 coding DNA: TGTGCCAGCAGTTACGGGAGTTTAACAGATACGCAGTATTTT.

The genes are TRBV10-3 and TRBJ2-7, with 8 bases matching TRBD1. V gave up 7 bases and J gave up 6 bases; unmatched junction bases: 8. CDR1 is ENHRY, CDR2 SYGVKD, per germline. The CDR3 is 13 residues long. The CDR3 coding sequence is TGTGCCATCACCCCTTCAGGGGGCGGCGAGCAGTACTTC. Protein: CAITPSGGGEQYF.

The V gene is TRBV10-3, the J gene TRBJ2-2; 9 bases map to TRBD2. Germline-derived CDR1 and CDR2 are ENHRY and SYGVKD. CDR3 length: 18 amino acids. The ends lost 4 bases at V and 3 bases at J; junction bases unmatched: 12. The CDR3 DNA is TGTGCCATCAGTGGGCCCATGGTGGTAGCGGGAGACACCGGGGAGCTGTTTTTT. Translated, it gives CAISGPMVVAGDTGELFF.

On this clone itself: The sample has other DNA sequences that encode this CDR3 too. The chain carries TRBV28 and TRBJ1-5; D gene unclear. CDR1 is MDHEN and CDR2 is SYDVKM in the germline V gene. This CDR3 region has 13 residues. The V gene lost 6 bases and the J gene lost 3 bases, with 9 bases spanning the gap. CDR3 in DNA: TGTGCCAGCAGCTCTCCCAACAATCAGCCCCAGCATTTT. This encodes CASSSPNNQPQHF.

For this clone: The same CDR3 is also encoded by other DNA sequences in this sample. The V gene is TRBV28, the J gene TRBJ1-2, with D perhaps TRBD1 (5 bases). The CDR3 contains 13 residues. From germline, CDR1 is MDHEN and CDR2 SYDVKM. Trimming took 4 bases from V and 5 from J, leaving 11 bases between them. The CDR3 bases are TGTGCCAGCAGTTCCCCGGGGGGGTATGGCTACACCTTC. Amino acids: CASSSPGGYGYTF.

The V call is TRBV4-2, the J call TRBJ1-1, with D possibly TRBD1 on 5 matching bases. V was pared by 4 bases and J by 7 bases, with 25 bases between. Per germline, CDR1 LGHNA and CDR2 YNFKEQ. The CDR3 loop spans 17 amino acids. The CDR3 reads CASSRQSGTRQMGEAFF. For the CDR3, the DNA is TGTGCCAGCAGCCGACAATCGGGGACTAGACAAATGGGTGAAGCTTTCTTT.

The chain employs TRBV10-3 and TRBJ2-7, with 7 bases fitting TRBD2. CDR3 length equals 17 residues. V was pared by 0 bases and J by 0 bases, with 8 bases of the junction left unmatched. The germline V gene has CDR1 ENHRY and CDR2 SYGVKD. The CDR3 nucleotides read TGTGCCATCAGTGAGTCCGGGGAGGGGTGGAGCTCCTACGAGCAGTACTTC. This gives the protein CAISESGEGWSSYEQYF.

The table lists this clone with a count of one. This chain joins TRBV5-8 and TRBJ2-7; 9 bases are a match to TRBD1. The trim removed 4 bases at V and 2 bases at J, leaving 7 bases unmatched. Germline V gives CDR1 SGHTS, CDR2 YDEGEE. This CDR3 comprises 15 residues. In nucleotides, the CDR3 is TGTGCCAGCAGCGCAACGGGACAGGGAACCTACGAGCAGTACTTC. As protein: CASSATGQGTYEQYF.

In DNA form, the CDR3 reads TGTGCCAGCTCACCACCCGGGTATCGGGAGACCCAGTACTTC. Encoded protein: CASSPPGYRETQYF. The rearrangement joins TRBV18 to TRBJ2-5; D gene uncertain. There are 14 residues in the CDR3. The V and J ends lost 0 bases and 5 bases respectively, with 10 bases between them. Germline CDR1 and CDR2: KGHSH and LQKENI.

This clone has just a few counts. This sample also contains other DNA sequences that code for the same CDR3. CDR3 in DNA: TGTGCCTGGTCCCCAGAGGGGAATCAGCCCCAGCATTTT. It encodes CAWSPEGNQPQHF. The chain employs TRBV30 and TRBJ1-5; TRBD1 might be the D (5 bases). The CDR3 loop spans 13 amino acids. V was cut by 5 bases and J by 4 bases, with 12 bases left in between. The germline V gene encodes CDR1 GTSNPN and CDR2 SVGIG (reference sequence).

The chain joins TRBV19 to TRBJ1-3, with a tentative D call TRBD1 (5 bases). The CDR3 runs 20 residues. V was shortened by 2 bases and J by 0 bases, with 23 bases between the two germline ends. Germline-derived CDR1 and CDR2 are LNHDA and SQIVND (reference sequence). CDR3 sequence (DNA): TGTGCCAGTAGTATAAGGGGAGGTAGGCCAGTGGGGGGCTCTGGAAACACCATATATTTT. It translates to CASSIRGGRPVGGSGNTIYF.

The count of this clone is one. The rearrangement uses TRBV4-2 and TRBJ2-3; 10 bases align to TRBD2. The CDR3 consists of 15 residues. The V gene's germline CDR1 is LGHNA and CDR2 YNFKEQ. The V and J ends lost 4 bases and 8 bases, in that order; junction bases with no gene match: 9. CDR3 sequence reads: CASSPQRAGGRTQYF. The CDR3 coding sequence is TGTGCCAGCAGCCCCCAGCGAGCGGGAGGGCGTACGCAGTATTTT.

Here the CDR3 DNA reads TGCGCCAGCAGCTCCGGACAGCCGAACACCGGGGAGCTGTTTTTT. The encoded protein is CASSSGQPNTGELFF. The chain couples TRBV5-1 to TRBJ2-2; D is possibly TRBD1 (6 bases). Germline CDR1 is SGHRS and CDR2 is YFSETQ. The CDR3 length is 15 residues. V lost 3 bases and J lost 0, with 9 bases in between.

The chain carries TRBV7-3 and TRBJ2-3; 8 nucleotides agree with TRBD2. J gave up 5 bases and V 2 bases, and 3 bases lay outside the gene matches. Per the germline V gene, CDR1 is SGHTA and CDR2 is FQGTGA. The CDR3 contains 14 residues. The CDR3 coding sequence is TGTGCCAGCAGCTTAGATACTAGCGGAGATACGCAGTATTTT. It encodes CASSLDTSGDTQYF. The variable domain in full, completed from reference TRBV7-3 and TRBJ2-3, reads GAGVSQTPSNKVTEKGKYVELRCDPISGHTALYWYRQSLGQGPEFLIYFQGTGAADDSGLPNDRFFAVRPEGSVSTLKIQRTERGDSAVYLCASSLDTSGDTQYFGPGTRLTVL.

V is TRBV4-3 and J is TRBJ2-7, with D perhaps matching TRBD2 (6 bases). The CDR3 covers 14 residues. Germline V gene lookup returns CDR1 LGHNA and CDR2 YSLEER. V was pared by 4 bases and J by 5 bases, with 15 bases between. CDR3 nucleotide sequence: TGCGCCAGCAGCCCCCACCGGGAGTCGGACGAGCAGTACTTC. Its translation is CASSPHRESDEQYF.

DNA for the CDR3: TGTGCCTGGAGTGGAAGACCGGGACAGTCGTCGGCCGGGGAGCTGTTTTTT. Protein: CAWSGRPGQSSAGELFF. The chain couples TRBV30 to TRBJ2-2; 7 nucleotides align to TRBD1. Germline CDR1 GTSNPN, CDR2 SVGIG (reference sequence). Germline trimming cut 1 base from V and 6 bases from J; bases unmatched to any gene: 14. The CDR3 loop spans 17 amino acids.

The chain has TRBV6-5 and TRBJ2-5; 8 nucleotides align to TRBD2. In germline, CDR1 is MNHEY, CDR2 SVGAGI. The trim removed 6 bases at V and 5 bases at J, leaving 11 bases unmatched. This CDR3 has 15 amino acids. CDR3 sequence (DNA): TGTGCCAGCAGCCCTACTAGCGGAGGCGGGGAGACCCAGTACTTC. Protein product: CASSPTSGGGETQYF.

The chain couples TRBV14 to TRBJ2-7, with D possibly being TRBD2 (6 bases). Germline CDR1 and CDR2: SGHDN and FVKESK. With 4 bases removed from V and 2 bases from J, the gap between germline ends came to 15 bases. The CDR3 extends over 15 amino acids. CDR3 nucleotide sequence: TGTGCCAGCAGCCCCACGCTAGCGCAAGCCTACGAGCAGTACTTC. It encodes CASSPTLAQAYEQYF.

This chain connects TRBV28 to TRBJ1-2; D possibly corresponds to TRBD1 (5 bases). This CDR3 contains 14 residues. Germline CDR1 and CDR2: MDHEN and SYDVKM. Trimming removed 3 bases from V and 2 bases from J, with 10 bases in between. The DNA for the CDR3 is TGTGCCAGCAGTTTGCCAGGGCTAAACTATGGCTACACCTTC. This sequence encodes CASSLPGLNYGYTF.

A word on this clone: The sample carries other DNA sequences with the same CDR3. The rearrangement links TRBV5-1 to TRBJ1-2, with D unclear. Trimming stripped 0 bases from V and 0 bases from J, with 3 bases between. The germline CDR1 and CDR2 sequences are SGHRS and YFSETQ. This CDR3 has 13 amino acids. Here the CDR3 reads CASSLGSNYGYTF. As DNA, the CDR3 is TGCGCCAGCAGCTTGGGTTCTAACTATGGCTACACCTTC.

The gene calls are TRBV29-1 and TRBJ2-3, with D perhaps matching TRBD2 (5 bases). The CDR3 consists of 14 residues. The germline gives CDR1 SQVTM, CDR2 ANQGSEA. The CDR3 spells CSSPGNSVSDTQYF. CDR3 in DNA: TGCAGTTCCCCGGGGAATAGCGTGTCAGATACGCAGTATTTT.

This clone occurred many times. The gene calls are TRBV19 and TRBJ2-7; D is possibly TRBD1 (6 bases). In germline, CDR1 is LNHDA, CDR2 SQIVND (reference sequence). The CDR3 is 14 residues long. Trimming stripped 3 bases from V and 1 base from J, with 10 bases between. The CDR3 sequence is CASSIQGQSYEQYF. CDR3 nucleotides: TGTGCCAGTAGTATCCAAGGACAGTCCTACGAGCAGTACTTC.

The genes are TRBV4-2 and TRBJ2-7; 11 nucleotides agree with TRBD2. After removal of 4 bases from V and 3 bases from J, the junction contained 17 bases not matched to a gene. The CDR3 has 19 residues. Germline assignment: CDR1 LGHNA and CDR2 YNFKEQ. CDR3 DNA: TGTGCCAGCAGCCGCCAGGTGGTAGGTTCTAGCGGGAGGTTCTACGAGCAGTACTTC. Translated: CASSRQVVGSSGRFYEQYF.

The chain has TRBV5-1 and TRBJ2-2; 8 bases match TRBD2. J gave up 5 bases and V 4 bases, and 10 bases lay outside the gene matches. CDR1 is SGHRS, CDR2 YFSETQ, per germline. CDR3 length: 16 amino acids. The chain's CDR3 is CASSPLGGAGTGELFF. CDR3 in DNA: TGCGCCAGCAGCCCCCTCGGGGGGGCGGGAACCGGGGAGCTGTTTTTT.

V usage is TRBV6-6 and J usage is TRBJ2-1; 13 bases fit TRBD2. J gave up 9 bases and V 8 bases, and 7 bases lay outside the gene matches. This CDR3 region has 14 residues. The V gene's germline CDR1 is MNHNY and CDR2 SVGAGI (reference sequence). The CDR3 DNA follows: TGTGCCAGCGCCCCAGGACTAGCGGGAGTTGAGCAGTTCTTC. Amino acid sequence: CASAPGLAGVEQFF.

This sequence joins TRBV2 and TRBJ1-3; D remains ambiguous. V lost 6 bases, J lost 4 bases, and 16 bases lay in between. The germline CDR1 and CDR2 sequences are SNHLY and FYNNEI. The CDR3 totals 15 residues. The CDR3 region has the DNA TGTGCCAGCAGAGCGACTTCGGAGGCAGGAAACACCATATATTTT. It encodes CASRATSEAGNTIYF.

This rearrangement joins TRBV28 to TRBJ2-3; possible D gene TRBD2, 6 bases. The V end lost 7 bases, the J end lost 1 base, and 15 bases lay between the germline ends. The CDR3 is made up of 15 amino acids. The germline gives CDR1 MDHEN, CDR2 SYDVKM. The CDR3 DNA reads TGTGCCAGCATTGCCGGGACTCTCGGCACAGATACGCAGTATTTT. Its protein product is CASIAGTLGTDTQYF.

This clone turned up a few times. The DNA of the CDR3 is TGTGCCAGCAGTTTATCCGGACAGGGAAAGACCCAGTACTTC. It yields the protein CASSLSGQGKTQYF. This chain uses TRBV28 with TRBJ2-5; 8 nucleotides line up with TRBD1. Germline V gene sequence: CDR1 MDHEN, CDR2 SYDVKM. The CDR3 runs to 14 residues. V was pared by 1 base and J by 6 bases, with 4 bases of the junction left unmatched.

The table lists this clone with a count of one. The gene calls are TRBV6-6 and TRBJ1-2, with D unresolved. V was cut by 0 bases and J by 8 bases, with 16 bases left in between. The CDR3 covers 15 residues. The germline gives CDR1 MNHNY, CDR2 SVGAGI (reference sequence). This CDR3 is CASSYSSGSAGGYTF. CDR3 in DNA: TGTGCCAGCAGTTACTCCTCGGGAAGTGCTGGCGGCTACACCTTC.

This clone has more than one count but fewer than ten. This chain uses TRBV7-2 with TRBJ1-1, with 7 bases fitting TRBD1. The CDR3 runs 14 residues. The V gene's germline CDR1 is SGHTA and CDR2 FQGNSA. V gave up 5 bases and J gave up 4 bases; unmatched junction bases: 7. For the CDR3, the DNA is TGTGCCAGCAGCCCGACAGGGCCGGGCACTGAAGCTTTCTTT. Protein product: CASSPTGPGTEAFF. The whole variable domain, filled in from reference TRBV7-2 and TRBJ1-1, reads GAGVSQSPSNKVTEKGKDVELRCDPISGHTALYWYRQSLGQGLEFLIYFQGNSAPDKSGLPSDRFSAERTGGSVSTLTIQRTQQEDSAVYLCASSPTGPGTEAFFGQGTRLTVV.

The chain uses TRBV19 and TRBJ2-1, with 15 bases that match TRBD2. Germline CDR1 and CDR2: LNHDA and SQIVND (reference sequence). J was trimmed by 8 bases and V by 6 bases; bases with no gene match: 5. This CDR3 contains 15 residues. CDR3 sequence: CASSPGLAGGYEQFF. The DNA for the CDR3 is TGTGCCAGTAGCCCGGGACTAGCGGGAGGCTATGAGCAGTTCTTC. The variable domain in full, completed from reference TRBV19 and TRBJ2-1, reads DGGITQSPKYLFRKEGQNVTLSCEQNLNHDAMYWYRQDPGQGLRLIYYSQIVNDFQKGDIAEGYSVSREKKESFPLTVTSAQKNPTAFYLCASSPGLAGGYEQFFGPGTRLTVL.

V gene TRBV25-1 combines with J gene TRBJ1-1; D is unclear. Per the germline V gene, CDR1 is MGHDK and CDR2 is SYGVNS. The CDR3 runs 17 residues. Trimming cost V 4 bases and J 0 bases, with 18 bases left between them. The CDR3 DNA sequence: TGTGCCAGCAGTGCGCGATTCACTCCAACCTTGAACACTGAAGCTTTCTTT. It is translated as CASSARFTPTLNTEAFF.